This TCR beta chain emerged from a study of vaccination effects on CD4 cells after COVID-19. This table comes from immunoSEQ multiplex PCR, and its TCRdb copy is limited to in-frame clones, with some not included. The repertoire holds roughly 24,000 clones, with around 77% as singletons. Pools of viral peptides were used by the ViraFEST assay to expand antigen-specific CD4+ T cells ahead of sequencing. Investigators separated out CD4+ T cells once approximately 9 days of culture had passed. By PCR, the person was confirmed to have had SARS-CoV-2 infection between March and December 2020. On day 3 and again on day 7, half the medium was replaced with IL-2 medium. About this clone itself: Its target is not known.

CDR1 and CDR2 (germline): LNHDA, SQIVND (reference sequence). CDR3 size: 13 residues. Trimming stripped 7 bases from V and 7 bases from J, with 16 bases between. Whole-study results and caveats: Marked clonal contraction was seen late after vaccination (in both infection- and vaccine-induced clones).

The chain is built from TRBV19 and TRBJ1-1; D ambiguous. This sample comprised CD4+ T cells from PBMCs cultured with SARS-CoV-2 spike peptides, obtained before COVID-19 vaccination. The receptor was isolated from a human donor who had a prior SARS-CoV-2 infection. Written as DNA, the CDR3 is TGTGCCAGTAAGCAAGGCCCGATCGGTGAAGCTTTCTTT. It translates to CASKQGPIGEAFF.